This T cell receptor (beta chain) was documented in a study of T cell responses to AZD1222 COVID-19 vaccine. V was shortened by 7 bases and J by 3 bases, with 18 bases between the two germline ends. The germline V gene encodes CDR1 LNHDA and CDR2 SQIVND (reference sequence). The CDR3 is made up of 15 amino acids. Some clones are missing from TCRdb's copy, which holds only in-frame ones; the method was immunoSEQ multiplex PCR. The table includes around 150,000 clones, about nine tenths detected once. This material consisted of peripheral blood, taken on day 0 of AZD1222 vaccination. This receptor was identified in an adult in good health. The chain links TRBV19 to TRBJ1-1; a possible D gene is TRBD1 (6 bases). The CDR3 here is CASTPIRAGDTEAFF. The CDR3 nucleotides read TGTGCCAGTACCCCAATCCGCGCAGGGGACACTGAAGCTTTCTTT.